What follows describes a single T cell receptor beta chain. As defined, naive CD8 cells were CD45RO-negative and positively selected for CCR7, with terminally differentiated effector memory CD45RA+ cells excluded. The data were taken from a study of shared clonotypes between healthy human individuals. The data were produced by immunoSEQ multiplex PCR, yet TCRdb's version contains in-frame clones alone and is incomplete. The table shows approximately 840,000 clones, with roughly 96% occurring only once. The sequencing sample was made of naive CD8+ T cells sorted from blood. The sequence was obtained from a man aged 30 to 45 in good health.

The CDR3 here is CASSFLGQGAYNEQFF. CDR3 coding DNA: TGTGCCAGCAGTTTTTTGGGACAGGGGGCCTACAATGAGCAGTTCTTC. V is TRBV28 and J is TRBJ2-1; 11 bases line up with TRBD1. The CDR3 loop spans 16 amino acids. V shed 3 bases and J 2 bases; nucleotides not matched to a gene: 3. Germline lookup yields CDR1 MDHEN and CDR2 SYDVKM.